This T cell receptor beta chain was identified during a study of multiple sclerosis patients with progressive multifocal leukoencephalopathy. Broader study findings: PML-onset expanded TRB clones were detectable before and during natalizumab therapy.

For this clone: As yet, its antigen is unknown.

Time point of the sample: time of PML onset. Repertoires were generated with immunoSEQ multiplex PCR, while TCRdb's copy carries only in-frame clones and drops some. The sample contains approximately 35,000 clones, about 90% of which appear only once. Germline lookup yields CDR1 SGHTS and CDR2 YDEGEE. The CDR3 covers 15 residues. Trimming left V 0 bases short and J 1 base short, with 8 bases between. The gene calls are TRBV5-8 and TRBJ1-3; D not resolved. The clonotype was recovered from a human donor with progressive multifocal leukoencephalopathy. The starting material was PBMCs, obtained from a patient treated with natalizumab. The DNA for the CDR3 is TGTGCCAGCAGCTTGGTTGGGAGATCTGGAAACACCATATATTTT. The encoded protein is CASSLVGRSGNTIYF.